The rows below give T cell receptor beta chains drawn from one sample of a study of blood T cell repertoires in COVID-19. TCRdb's table, derived via immunoSEQ multiplex PCR, lists solely in-frame clones and lacks some. The profile shows a few hundred thousand clones, roughly 89% of them singletons. The sequenced material came from PBMCs or T cells enriched from blood (not recorded which). The receptors come from a woman aged 25 to 39 who had recovered from COVID-19. The CDR3 runs from the conserved cysteine through the conserved F or W. Each record gives: clone size, J gene, V gene, D gene, CDR3 DNA, CDR3 protein. D genes are given only for firm matches. For some rows the clone size is stated as once, few or many, or as a class when expanded; others skip it.

clone size: few
J gene: TRBJ1-1
V gene: TRBV5-6
D gene: -
CDR3 DNA: TGTGCCAGCAGCTTTTTAACATCTCTCACAAACACTGAAGCTTTCTTT
CDR3 protein: CASSFLTSLTNTEAFF

clone size: -
J gene: TRBJ2-2
V gene: TRBV7-2
D gene: -
CDR3 DNA: TGTGCCAGCAGCTTGTCTCGAGGGATCGGACCCGGGGAGCTGTTTTTT
CDR3 protein: CASSLSRGIGPGELFF

clone size: -
J gene: TRBJ2-5
V gene: TRBV7-3
D gene: TRBD1
CDR3 DNA: TGTGCCAGCAGCCGACAGGGAATCGGAGAGACCCAGTACTTC
CDR3 protein: CASSRQGIGETQYF

clone size: -
J gene: TRBJ2-5
V gene: TRBV5-1
D gene: -
CDR3 DNA: TGCGCCAGCAGCAGCCTGGGATGGCTAGCGCAAGAGACCCAGTACTTC
CDR3 protein: CASSSLGWLAQETQYF

clone size: -
J gene: TRBJ1-1
V gene: TRBV11-3
D gene: TRBD1
CDR3 DNA: TGTGCCAGCAGCCAAGGGCCAGGGACAGACACTGAAGCTTTCTTT
CDR3 protein: CASSQGPGTDTEAFF

clone size: -
J gene: TRBJ1-2
V gene: TRBV5-1
D gene: TRBD1
CDR3 DNA: TGCGCCAGCAGCCCAACAGGGGGTGGGAATGGCTACACCTTC
CDR3 protein: CASSPTGGGNGYTF

clone size: -
J gene: TRBJ1-2
V gene: TRBV28
D gene: -
CDR3 DNA: TGTGCCAGCAGTTTCCCCCTTCGGGCGGGGGGCTACACCTTC
CDR3 protein: CASSFPLRAGGYTF

clone size: -
J gene: TRBJ1-5
V gene: TRBV27
D gene: -
CDR3 DNA: TGTGCCAGCAGTTTAGTGGGGCCTTATAGCAATCAGCCCCAGCATTTT
CDR3 protein: CASSLVGPYSNQPQHF

clone size: -
J gene: TRBJ2-7
V gene: TRBV19
D gene: TRBD1
CDR3 DNA: TGTGCCAGTAGACTAAAGGGGGGACAGGGGGCCTACGAGCAGTACTTC
CDR3 protein: CASRLKGGQGAYEQYF

clone size: -
J gene: TRBJ2-5
V gene: TRBV7-8
D gene: TRBD2
CDR3 DNA: TGTGCCAGCAGCTTAGGACTAGCGGGGGTGATACAAGAGACCCAGTACTTC
CDR3 protein: CASSLGLAGVIQETQYF

clone size: -
J gene: TRBJ1-1
V gene: TRBV7-9
D gene: -
CDR3 DNA: TGTGCCAGCAGCTTACAACGAGAAGATACTGAAGCTTTCTTT
CDR3 protein: CASSLQREDTEAFF

clone size: -
J gene: TRBJ2-7
V gene: TRBV5-1
D gene: -
CDR3 DNA: TGCGCCAGCAGCTTGGAGGGGGAACTGGCGCAGTACTTC
CDR3 protein: CASSLEGELAQYF

clone size: -
J gene: TRBJ1-1
V gene: TRBV13
D gene: -
CDR3 DNA: TGTGCCAGCAGCTTGGGCCCCGGGGGGAAGGGAGCTTTCTTT
CDR3 protein: CASSLGPGGKGAFF

clone size: -
J gene: TRBJ1-2
V gene: TRBV10-3
D gene: TRBD1
CDR3 DNA: TGTGCCATCAGAACGGGACAGGTCAACTATGGCTACACCTTC
CDR3 protein: CAIRTGQVNYGYTF

clone size: -
J gene: TRBJ1-2
V gene: TRBV4-2
D gene: TRBD1
CDR3 DNA: TGTGCCAGCAGCCAAGAACAGGGGGAAGACTATGGCTACACCTTC
CDR3 protein: CASSQEQGEDYGYTF

clone size: -
J gene: TRBJ1-2
V gene: TRBV9
D gene: TRBD1
CDR3 DNA: TGTGCCAGCAGCGCCCGTACAGGGGGACAGCATGGCTACACCTTC
CDR3 protein: CASSARTGGQHGYTF

clone size: -
J gene: TRBJ2-1
V gene: TRBV14
D gene: TRBD2
CDR3 DNA: TGTGCCAGCAGCCAAGATCTTTTGCTAGCGGGGCACCCAGACAATGAGCAGTTCTTC
CDR3 protein: CASSQDLLLAGHPDNEQFF

clone size: -
J gene: TRBJ1-2
V gene: TRBV2
D gene: TRBD1
CDR3 DNA: TGTGCCGGTAGACAGGGAAGTTTAGCTAACTATGGCTACACCTTC
CDR3 protein: CAGRQGSLANYGYTF

clone size: -
J gene: TRBJ2-1
V gene: TRBV6-5
D gene: -
CDR3 DNA: TGTGCCAGCAGTAACCCCCAGGAGCAGTTCTTC
CDR3 protein: CASSNPQEQFF

clone size: -
J gene: TRBJ2-5
V gene: TRBV6-4
D gene: -
CDR3 DNA: TGTGCCAGCAGTGAGGGCCGTGGGGAGACCCAGTACTTC
CDR3 protein: CASSEGRGETQYF

clone size: -
J gene: TRBJ2-6
V gene: TRBV7-3
D gene: TRBD2
CDR3 DNA: TGTGCCAGCAGCCGGGGGGTCTCTGGGGCCAACGTCCTGACTTTC
CDR3 protein: CASSRGVSGANVLTF

clone size: -
J gene: TRBJ1-6
V gene: TRBV30
D gene: -
CDR3 DNA: TGTGCCTGGGACAGGAATTCACCCCTCCACTTT
CDR3 protein: CAWDRNSPLHF

clone size: -
J gene: TRBJ2-7
V gene: TRBV15
D gene: -
CDR3 DNA: TGTGCCACCAGCTCCCAGGGGGGAGAGTACGAGCAGTACTTC
CDR3 protein: CATSSQGGEYEQYF

clone size: -
J gene: TRBJ1-2
V gene: TRBV28
D gene: TRBD1
CDR3 DNA: TGTGCCAGCAGTCCACCCGGGACAGGGGGCCTAAATGGCTACACCTTC
CDR3 protein: CASSPPGTGGLNGYTF

clone size: few
J gene: TRBJ1-1
V gene: TRBV5-1
D gene: -
CDR3 DNA: TGCGCCAGCAGCTTGGATGCAGGGTCCACTGAAGCTTTCTTT
CDR3 protein: CASSLDAGSTEAFF

clone size: once
J gene: TRBJ1-5
V gene: TRBV30
D gene: -
CDR3 DNA: TGTGCCTGGGGGGCCGGGACATTTGGCAATCAGCCCCAGCATTTT
CDR3 protein: CAWGAGTFGNQPQHF

clone size: -
J gene: TRBJ2-6
V gene: TRBV11-2
D gene: -
CDR3 DNA: TGTGCCAGCAGTCAATTTCGCACGGGTGGGGCCAACGTCCTGACTTTC
CDR3 protein: CASSQFRTGGANVLTF

clone size: -
J gene: TRBJ1-6
V gene: TRBV9
D gene: -
CDR3 DNA: TGTGCCAGCAGCTCCGGCTGGGAAACAGGGACCTCACCCCTCCACTTT
CDR3 protein: CASSSGWETGTSPLHF

clone size: -
J gene: TRBJ2-2
V gene: TRBV5-1
D gene: -
CDR3 DNA: TGCGCCAGCGACGGGCAGCGGTCCGGGGAGCTGTTTTTT
CDR3 protein: CASDGQRSGELFF

clone size: -
J gene: TRBJ1-2
V gene: TRBV29-1
D gene: TRBD1
CDR3 DNA: TGCAGCGTAGTGGGACAGATAAATGGCTACACCTTC
CDR3 protein: CSVVGQINGYTF

clone size: -
J gene: TRBJ1-2
V gene: TRBV7-8
D gene: -
CDR3 DNA: TGTGCCAGCAGCCCCAACGTCAGGGGCTACACCTTC
CDR3 protein: CASSPNVRGYTF

clone size: -
J gene: TRBJ2-7
V gene: TRBV7-9
D gene: -
CDR3 DNA: TGTGCCAGCAGCTTATGGGGGGAAAATTCCTACGAGCAGTACTTC
CDR3 protein: CASSLWGENSYEQYF

clone size: -
J gene: TRBJ2-2
V gene: TRBV5-5
D gene: -
CDR3 DNA: TGTGCCAGCAGTATAATCACAGGGCGCACCGGGGAGCTGTTTTTT
CDR3 protein: CASSIITGRTGELFF

clone size: -
J gene: TRBJ2-7
V gene: TRBV4-1
D gene: TRBD1
CDR3 DNA: TGCGCCAGCAGCCACACCAGACAGGGACAGGGTTACGAGCAGTACTTC
CDR3 protein: CASSHTRQGQGYEQYF

clone size: -
J gene: TRBJ2-7
V gene: TRBV6-2/TRBV6-3
D gene: -
CDR3 DNA: TGTGCCAGCAGTTTGGCCACCCTCTACGAGCAGTACTTC
CDR3 protein: CASSLATLYEQYF

clone size: -
J gene: TRBJ2-7
V gene: TRBV7-2
D gene: TRBD2
CDR3 DNA: TGTGCCAGCAGCCTAGCGGAGCCCTACGAGCAGTACTTC
CDR3 protein: CASSLAEPYEQYF

clone size: -
J gene: TRBJ2-7
V gene: TRBV7-8
D gene: TRBD2
CDR3 DNA: TGTGCCAGCAGCGAGAGCGGGGGTCCCGGTTACGAGCAGTACTTC
CDR3 protein: CASSESGGPGYEQYF

clone size: -
J gene: TRBJ1-2
V gene: TRBV6-6
D gene: TRBD1
CDR3 DNA: TGTGCCAGCAGTGACGCCGGACAGGGGATCGATGGCTACACCTTC
CDR3 protein: CASSDAGQGIDGYTF

clone size: -
J gene: TRBJ1-5
V gene: TRBV9
D gene: -
CDR3 DNA: TGTGCCAGCAGCGTAGCTCGTGCCGGACACCATCAGCCCCAGCATTTT
CDR3 protein: CASSVARAGHHQPQHF

clone size: -
J gene: TRBJ2-2
V gene: TRBV28
D gene: TRBD2
CDR3 DNA: TGTGCCACCACGACTAGCGGGAGGGGCTACACCGGGGAGCTGTTTTTT
CDR3 protein: CATTTSGRGYTGELFF

clone size: -
J gene: TRBJ1-2
V gene: TRBV5-1
D gene: -
CDR3 DNA: TGCGCCAGCAGCTTGGACGTAGATCGCTACACCTTC
CDR3 protein: CASSLDVDRYTF

clone size: once
J gene: TRBJ1-5
V gene: TRBV7-9
D gene: TRBD1
CDR3 DNA: TGTGCCAGCAGCCGACAGGGGGTTGGTAATCAGCCCCAGCATTTT
CDR3 protein: CASSRQGVGNQPQHF

clone size: -
J gene: TRBJ2-2
V gene: TRBV5-1
D gene: -
CDR3 DNA: TGCGCCAGCAGTGTGGGCCTAACGAACACCGGGGAGCTGTTTTTT
CDR3 protein: CASSVGLTNTGELFF

clone size: -
J gene: TRBJ2-7
V gene: TRBV23-1
D gene: TRBD2
CDR3 DNA: TGCGCCAGCAGTCCACACGGGACTAGCGAACACCACTCCTACGAGCAGTACTTC
CDR3 protein: CASSPHGTSEHHSYEQYF

clone size: -
J gene: TRBJ2-7
V gene: TRBV5-4
D gene: TRBD1
CDR3 DNA: TGTGCCAGCAGCTTGGAGTACAGGGGATCCGAGCAGTACTTC
CDR3 protein: CASSLEYRGSEQYF

clone size: once
J gene: TRBJ2-7
V gene: TRBV7-9
D gene: -
CDR3 DNA: TGTGCCAGCAGCTCACGAAAACCGGGAGCCTCCTACGAGCAGTACTTC
CDR3 protein: CASSSRKPGASYEQYF

clone size: -
J gene: TRBJ1-2
V gene: TRBV19
D gene: TRBD1
CDR3 DNA: TGTGCCAGTAGTTCACAACGCGGGACAGTCTATGTCTACACCTTC
CDR3 protein: CASSSQRGTVYVYTF

clone size: -
J gene: TRBJ2-1
V gene: TRBV30
D gene: -
CDR3 DNA: TGTGCCTGGAGTGCTCCGCTCGGAGGGGACTACAATGAGCAGTTCTTC
CDR3 protein: CAWSAPLGGDYNEQFF

clone size: -
J gene: TRBJ1-2
V gene: TRBV30
D gene: TRBD1
CDR3 DNA: TGTGCCTGGAGTGGAACAGGGGGCAATGGCTACACCTTC
CDR3 protein: CAWSGTGGNGYTF

clone size: -
J gene: TRBJ1-1
V gene: TRBV2
D gene: -
CDR3 DNA: TGTGCCAGCATGATTGGGGGGATGAACACTGAAGCTTTCTTT
CDR3 protein: CASMIGGMNTEAFF

clone size: -
J gene: TRBJ1-1
V gene: TRBV10-3
D gene: TRBD1
CDR3 DNA: TGTGCCTCGGCGGACAGGGGTGGCACTGAAGCTTTCTTT
CDR3 protein: CASADRGGTEAFF

clone size: -
J gene: TRBJ2-5
V gene: TRBV24-1
D gene: TRBD1
CDR3 DNA: TGTGCCACCAGTGACCAAGGTACCGGGACAGGGAAAGAGACCCAGTACTTC
CDR3 protein: CATSDQGTGTGKETQYF

clone size: few
J gene: TRBJ1-2
V gene: TRBV4-3
D gene: -
CDR3 DNA: TGCGCCAGCAGCCAAGAAGAGTTTCAGGATGGCTACACCTTC
CDR3 protein: CASSQEEFQDGYTF

clone size: -
J gene: TRBJ2-7
V gene: TRBV9
D gene: TRBD1
CDR3 DNA: TGTGCCAGCAGCGTAGGGACAGGACCCTTGAGGGAGCAGTACTTC
CDR3 protein: CASSVGTGPLREQYF

clone size: -
J gene: TRBJ2-7
V gene: TRBV28
D gene: TRBD1
CDR3 DNA: TGTGCCAGCAGTCGCCAGGACAGGGTGGGGGGCGAGCAGTACTTC
CDR3 protein: CASSRQDRVGGEQYF

clone size: -
J gene: TRBJ2-3
V gene: TRBV24-1
D gene: TRBD1
CDR3 DNA: TGTGCCACCAGTGATTTGAAATGGGGACAGGGGGCGCCTGATACGCAGTATTTT
CDR3 protein: CATSDLKWGQGAPDTQYF

clone size: -
J gene: TRBJ1-2
V gene: TRBV19
D gene: -
CDR3 DNA: TGTGCCAGTAGAAAAACTGCCAACTATGGCTACACCTTC
CDR3 protein: CASRKTANYGYTF

clone size: -
J gene: TRBJ1-2
V gene: TRBV7-9
D gene: -
CDR3 DNA: TGTGCCAGCAGCTTAGTCGGCAGCGGCTGTGGCTACACCTTC
CDR3 protein: CASSLVGSGCGYTF

clone size: few
J gene: TRBJ2-3
V gene: TRBV12-5
D gene: -
CDR3 DNA: TGTGCTAGTGGTTTGGGACAAGGCGGGGATACGCAGTATTTT
CDR3 protein: CASGLGQGGDTQYF